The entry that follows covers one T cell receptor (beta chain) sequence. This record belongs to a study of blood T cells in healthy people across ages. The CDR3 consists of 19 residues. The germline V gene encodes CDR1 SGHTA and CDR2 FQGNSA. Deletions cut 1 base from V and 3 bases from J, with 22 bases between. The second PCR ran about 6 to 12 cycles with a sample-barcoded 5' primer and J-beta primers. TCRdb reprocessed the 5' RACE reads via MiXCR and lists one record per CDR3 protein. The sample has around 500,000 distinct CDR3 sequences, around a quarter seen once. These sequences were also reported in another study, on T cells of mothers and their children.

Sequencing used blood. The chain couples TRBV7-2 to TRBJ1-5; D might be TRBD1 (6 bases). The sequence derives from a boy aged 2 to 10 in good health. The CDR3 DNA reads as TGTGCCAGCAGCTTAGGTGGGTTTTTGGTACAGGGAACCAATCAGCCCCAGCATTTT. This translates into CASSLGGFLVQGTNQPQHF.